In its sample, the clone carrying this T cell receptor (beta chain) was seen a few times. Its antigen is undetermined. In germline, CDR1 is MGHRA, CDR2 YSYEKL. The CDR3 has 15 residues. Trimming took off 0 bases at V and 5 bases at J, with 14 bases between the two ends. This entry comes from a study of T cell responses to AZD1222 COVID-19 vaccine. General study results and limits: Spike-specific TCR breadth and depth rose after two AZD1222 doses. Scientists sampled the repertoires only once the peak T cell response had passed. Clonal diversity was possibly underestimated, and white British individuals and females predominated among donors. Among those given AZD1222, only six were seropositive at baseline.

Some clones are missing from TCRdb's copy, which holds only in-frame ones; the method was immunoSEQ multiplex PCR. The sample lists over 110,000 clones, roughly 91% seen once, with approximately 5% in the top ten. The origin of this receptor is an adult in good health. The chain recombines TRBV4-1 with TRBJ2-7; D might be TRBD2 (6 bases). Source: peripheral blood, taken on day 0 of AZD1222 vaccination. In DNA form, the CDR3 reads TGCGCCAGCAGCCAAGACTCAGGCGGAGGGGACGAGCAGTACTTC. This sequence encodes CASSQDSGGGDEQYF.